This T cell receptor (beta chain) was obtained from a study of patients and donors after allogeneic stem cell transplantation. TCRdb reprocessed the RT-PCR reads via MiXCR and lists one record per CDR3 protein. This sample has about 160,000 distinct CDR3 sequences, with 37% found just once. CDR1 is MDHEN, CDR2 SYDVKM, per germline. V was clipped by 5 bases and J by 13 bases, with 3 bases between them. The CDR3 sequence is 9 residues long. This clonotype has just a few counts. The rearrangement links TRBV28 to TRBJ1-6; D is unresolved. The TCR sequence derives from a human donor who was either an allogeneic HSCT recipient or a stem cell or donor lymphocyte infusion donor (not recorded which). It is not recorded whose cells these are; they may come from a transplant donor. The sequencing sample was made of blood, either unsorted or a sorted T cell fraction (not recorded which). In DNA form, the CDR3 reads TGTGCCAGCAGTCCTCCCCTCCACTTT. This sequence encodes CASSPPLHF.